The rows below give T cell receptor beta chains drawn from one sample of a study of blood T cells in healthy people across ages. TCRdb processed the 5' RACE reads anew with MiXCR; each CDR3 protein has one entry. The data hold around 1.7 million distinct CDR3 sequences, with approximately 28% observed a single time. The sample consisted of blood. The receptors originated from a woman aged 25 to 39 in good health. Both conserved end residues are trimmed from each CDR3. The order of the fields is J gene, V gene, CDR3 protein.

j_call: TRBJ2-7
v_call: TRBV20-1
cdr3_aa: SALKARSPLDEQY

j_call: TRBJ2-1
v_call: TRBV7-6
cdr3_aa: ASSLPPSGGTSYNEQF

j_call: TRBJ2-3
v_call: TRBV7-8
cdr3_aa: ASSPQQADTQY

j_call: TRBJ1-6
v_call: TRBV3-1
cdr3_aa: ASSPQGSTPLH

j_call: TRBJ2-7
v_call: TRBV7-8
cdr3_aa: ASSLALAGVYEQY

j_call: TRBJ2-7
v_call: TRBV20-1
cdr3_aa: SARPPTGWNEQY

j_call: TRBJ2-7
v_call: TRBV5-1
cdr3_aa: ASSFAFTSSYEQY

j_call: TRBJ2-7
v_call: TRBV12-3/TRBV12-4
cdr3_aa: ASSKRAPGQVSHEQY

j_call: TRBJ1-5
v_call: TRBV12-3/TRBV12-4
cdr3_aa: ASSFNQGQPQH

j_call: TRBJ2-5
v_call: TRBV29-1
cdr3_aa: SVEDQGRETQY

j_call: -
v_call: TRBV6-2/TRBV6-3
cdr3_aa: ASSPAGTGSETQY

j_call: TRBJ2-3
v_call: TRBV7-2
cdr3_aa: ASSYNLQDTQY

j_call: TRBJ2-1
v_call: TRBV6-5
cdr3_aa: ASSSPLGLAGPNNEQF